The T cell receptor (beta chain) under discussion was sequenced for a study of blood T cell repertoires in COVID-19. Overall study context: Samples representing acute and convalescent COVID-19 were sourced from the United States, Italy and Spain. The cDNA or gDNA used as material had been derived from T cells, B-cell-depleted T cells, or PBMCs.

The data were produced by immunoSEQ multiplex PCR, yet TCRdb's version contains in-frame clones alone and is incomplete. The sample yields approximately 190,000 clones, about four fifths seen once. CDR3 length: 11 amino acids. Trimming cost V 8 bases and J 7 bases, with 12 bases left between them. Germline-derived CDR1 and CDR2 are GTSNPN and SVGIG (reference sequence). This clonotype originated in a middle-aged woman with acute or convalescent COVID-19. Sequencing was performed on peripheral blood. This chain connects TRBV30 to TRBJ1-3; D remains unclear. Written as DNA, the CDR3 is TGTGCCGGGCGCCGTGGGAACACCATATATTTT. This translates into CAGRRGNTIYF.